The 8 T cell receptor beta chains below were found in one sample sequenced in a study of shared clonotypes between healthy human individuals (TCRdb year 2020). Receptors were amplified or captured by the immunoSEQ multiplex PCR assay. In TCRdb, the immuneACCESS table is reduced to in-frame sequences with V and J assigned. These tables do not hold every clone; where another copy was compared, an unresolved V gene accounts for under half, and the others remain unexplained. This sample is represented by some 2.3 million clones; 90% to 95% of them were singletons. Of the sample, about 0.41% is held by the ten largest clones. Sequencing was performed on naive CD4+ T cells from PBMCs. This specimen's cell subset or site label, per the study, means: CD45RA+ positively selected. Receptors originate from a man between 18 and 29 years old in good health. Some clones in this sample may be carry-over from other donors' samples.

The chain employs TRBV10-3 and TRBJ2-2; D is ambiguous. This CDR3 comprises 13 residues. Germline loops: CDR1 ENHRY, CDR2 SYGVKD. The V end lost 4 bases, the J end lost 2 bases, and 5 bases lay between the germline ends. CDR3 in DNA: TGTGCCATCAGTGGAGCCAACACCGGGGAGCTGTTTTTT. Its protein product is CAISGANTGELFF.

This chain uses TRBV2 with TRBJ2-7, with 13 bases matching TRBD2. With 6 bases clipped from V and 2 bases from J, the junction kept 7 bases outside the gene matches. Germline V gene sequence: CDR1 SNHLY, CDR2 FYNNEI. The length of the CDR3 is 16 residues. CDR3 bases: TGTGCCAGCAGGTTCAGGACTAGCGGGGGCCCCTACGAGCAGTACTTC. It encodes CASRFRTSGGPYEQYF.

The V call is TRBV20-1, the J call TRBJ1-2, with D unresolved. Germline CDR1 and CDR2: DFQATT and SNEGSKA (reference sequence). The CDR3 has 10 residues. Between the trimmed V and J ends, which lost 5 bases and 8 bases, there was a span of 9 bases. The chain's CDR3 is CSAEVEGYTF. The CDR3 nucleotides are TGCAGTGCTGAGGTTGAAGGCTACACCTTC.

The chain recombines TRBV5-4 with TRBJ2-7; D gene ambiguous. Per the germline V gene, CDR1 is SGHNT and CDR2 is YYREEE (reference sequence). The V end lost 1 base, the J end lost 0 bases, and 11 bases lay between the germline ends. This CDR3 comprises 15 residues. CDR3 nucleotides: TGTGCCAGCAGCTTGCGCCCGGAGTCCTCCTACGAGCAGTACTTC. As protein: CASSLRPESSYEQYF.

The rearrangement links TRBV20-1 to TRBJ2-4, with 8 bases that match TRBD1. The CDR3 spans 11 residues. V dropped 5 bases and J dropped 9; count of bases not matched to a gene: 3. CDR1 is DFQATT, CDR2 SNEGSKA, per germline (reference sequence). CDR3 sequence reads: CSAWDRFIQYF. CDR3 in DNA: TGCAGTGCTTGGGACAGGTTCATTCAGTACTTC.

The rearrangement joins TRBV11-2 to TRBJ2-1, with 7 nucleotides matching TRBD1. The V gene's germline CDR1 is SGHAT and CDR2 FQNNGV. Trimming removed 5 bases from V and 4 bases from J; junction bases left unmatched: 5. This CDR3 is built from 14 residues. The CDR3 spells CASSNPTGYNEQFF. CDR3 DNA: TGTGCCAGCAGCAACCCGACAGGGTACAATGAGCAGTTCTTC.

The rearrangement uses TRBV29-1 and TRBJ2-7; 10 bases fit TRBD2. This CDR3 is 15 amino acids long. CDR1 SQVTM and CDR2 ANQGSEA come from the germline V gene. V lost 7 bases and J lost 6; bases outside the gene matches: 15. The CDR3 DNA is TGCAGCGCCAGCCCCCTGAGCGGGAGGGGAGGCGAGCAGTACTTC. This sequence encodes CSASPLSGRGGEQYF.

This clone was observed a single time. V and J are TRBV18 and TRBJ1-1; tentatively, D is TRBD1 (5 bases). Trimming took off 2 bases at V and 4 bases at J, with 11 bases between the two ends. Germline loops: CDR1 KGHSH, CDR2 LQKENI. This CDR3 has 14 amino acids. The CDR3 region is CASSPYGGITEAFF. In DNA form, the CDR3 reads TGTGCCAGCTCACCATATGGGGGGATCACTGAAGCTTTCTTT.